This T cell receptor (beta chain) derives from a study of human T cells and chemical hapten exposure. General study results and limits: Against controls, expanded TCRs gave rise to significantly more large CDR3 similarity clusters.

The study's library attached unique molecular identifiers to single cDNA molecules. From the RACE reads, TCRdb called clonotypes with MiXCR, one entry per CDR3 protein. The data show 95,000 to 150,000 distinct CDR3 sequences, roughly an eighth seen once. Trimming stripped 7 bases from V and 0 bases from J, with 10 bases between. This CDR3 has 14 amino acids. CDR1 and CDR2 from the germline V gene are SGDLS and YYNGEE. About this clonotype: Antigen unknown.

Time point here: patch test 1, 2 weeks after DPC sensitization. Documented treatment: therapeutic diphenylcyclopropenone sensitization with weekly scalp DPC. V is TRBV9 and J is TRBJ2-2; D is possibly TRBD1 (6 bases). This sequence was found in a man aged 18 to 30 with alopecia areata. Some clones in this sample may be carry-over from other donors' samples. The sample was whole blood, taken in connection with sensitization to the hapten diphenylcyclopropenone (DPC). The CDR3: CASQTGPNTGELFF. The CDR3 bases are TGTGCCAGCCAGACAGGCCCGAACACCGGGGAGCTGTTTTTT.